This is a list of T cell receptor beta chains from one sample in a study of T cell repertoires in cytomegalovirus infection. These TCRs are of unknown antigen specificity. TCRdb reprocessed the reads via MiXCR and lists one record per CDR3 protein. In the table there are 310,000 or so distinct CDR3 sequences, approximately 25% of which are singletons. Sequenced material: cultured PBMCs, taken from culture after CMV antigen stimulation. The receptors come from a human donor in good health (CMV status not recorded). Some clones in this sample may be carry-over from other donors' samples. CDR3s include the opening cysteine and the closing phenylalanine or tryptophan. The order of the fields is clone size, V gene, J gene, D gene, CDR3 protein, CDR3 DNA. The D gene is left open where the match is weak. Clone size is stated in some rows and not others, as once, few, many or a class when expanded.

>.|TRBV5-1|TRBJ2-2|.
CASSLALRGTGELFF
TGCGCCAGCAGCTTGGCACTCCGGGGCACCGGGGAGCTGTTTTTT
>.|TRBV6-5|TRBJ2-1|TRBD2
CASSYPLAGVGSEQFF
TGTGCCAGCAGTTACCCTTTAGCGGGAGTAGGTAGTGAGCAGTTCTTC
>few|TRBV12-3/TRBV12-4|TRBJ2-7|.
CASSSGSTYEQYF
TGTGCCAGCAGTTCGGGCTCCACCTACGAGCAGTACTTC
>few|TRBV15|TRBJ1-6|.
CATSRDWLGSSYNSPLHF
TGTGCCACCAGCAGAGATTGGTTGGGGAGCTCCTATAATTCACCCCTCCACTTT
>few|TRBV2|TRBJ1-2|TRBD1
CASSSAGGTGDGYTF
TGTGCCAGCAGTTCGGCAGGGGGCACCGGGGATGGCTACACCTTC
>few|TRBV12-3/TRBV12-4|TRBJ2-2|TRBD1
CASSPGQGAAGELFF
TGTGCCAGCAGCCCCGGACAGGGGGCGGCCGGGGAGCTGTTTTTT
>.|TRBV14|TRBJ2-1|TRBD2
CASSQTRLAGVGEQFF
TGTGCCAGCAGCCAAACTCGTCTAGCGGGAGTGGGTGAGCAGTTCTTC
>.|TRBV5-4|TRBJ2-3|.
CASQGQGTDTQYF
TGTGCCAGTCAAGGGCAGGGAACAGATACGCAGTATTTT
>.|TRBV7-9|TRBJ2-2|.
CASSENPSTGELFF
TGTGCCAGCAGCGAAAACCCAAGCACCGGGGAGCTGTTTTTT
>.|TRBV12-3/TRBV12-4|TRBJ1-2|.
CASSLGDHSGRNYGYTF
TGTGCCAGCAGTTTAGGAGATCACAGCGGCCGTAACTATGGCTACACCTTC